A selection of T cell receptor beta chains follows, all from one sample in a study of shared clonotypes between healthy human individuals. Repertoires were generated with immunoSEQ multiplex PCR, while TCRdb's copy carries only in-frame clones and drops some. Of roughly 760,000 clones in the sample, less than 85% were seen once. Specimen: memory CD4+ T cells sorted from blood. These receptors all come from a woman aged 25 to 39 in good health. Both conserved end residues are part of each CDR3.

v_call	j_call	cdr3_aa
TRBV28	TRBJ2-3	CASSFSSTDTQYF
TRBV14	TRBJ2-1	CASSLRTASGGAYNEQFF
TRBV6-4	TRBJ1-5	CASSAEGSNQPQHF
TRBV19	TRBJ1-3	CASSIRISGNTIYF
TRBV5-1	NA	CASSFKRESYEQYF
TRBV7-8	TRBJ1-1	CASSFYRGGTEAFF
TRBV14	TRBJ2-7	CASSRSAGISYEQYF
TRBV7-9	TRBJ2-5	CASSLMGQGGQETQYF
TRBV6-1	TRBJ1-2	CASRKASGYGYTF
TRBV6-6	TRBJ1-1	CASSAGSVDTEAFF
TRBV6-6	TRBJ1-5	CASTSPGSNQPQHF
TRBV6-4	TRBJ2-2	CATRLAVNTGELFF
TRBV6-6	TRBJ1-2	CASSYRTDSNYGYTF
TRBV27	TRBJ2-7	CASSSHRGRILYEQYF
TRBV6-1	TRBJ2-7	CASARDRGAYEQYF
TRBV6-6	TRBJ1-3	CASSWDGSSGNTIYF
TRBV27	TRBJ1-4	CASKSGQGNEKLFF
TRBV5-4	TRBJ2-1	CASSLGLAGGVGGNEQFF
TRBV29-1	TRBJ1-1	CSVAGQGVPRTEAFF
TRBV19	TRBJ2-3	CASSIGRTTDTQYF
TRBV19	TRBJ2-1	CATVVLQGAVNEQFF
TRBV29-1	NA	CSATGALSSYEQYF
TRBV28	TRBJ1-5	CASSFVATFVYSNQPQHF
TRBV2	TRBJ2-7	CASSEGVTGYEQYF
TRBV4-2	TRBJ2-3	CASSQDRQLRDTQYF
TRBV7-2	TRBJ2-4	CASSPTALNKNIQYF
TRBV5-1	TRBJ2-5	CATRPTGLVVETQYF
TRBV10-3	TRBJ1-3	CAISEQQATGNTIYF
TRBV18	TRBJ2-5	CASSQSGTETQYF
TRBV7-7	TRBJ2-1	CASSLAASGNEQFF
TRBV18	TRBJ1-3	CASSPQGAGNTIYF
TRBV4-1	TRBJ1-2	CASSQMGGGYGYTF
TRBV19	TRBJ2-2	CASRVSVLNTGELFF
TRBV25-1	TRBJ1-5	CASSPSTGGYQPQHF
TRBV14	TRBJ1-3	CASSQGGAPVGNTIYF
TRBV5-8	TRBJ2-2	CASSSGLNTGELFF
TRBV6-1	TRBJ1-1	CASSEPNNAGTEAFF
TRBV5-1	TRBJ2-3	CASSSGSLPDTQYF
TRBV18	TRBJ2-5	CASSPPGTGSIKETQYF
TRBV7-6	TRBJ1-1	CASSRGLEGNTEAFF
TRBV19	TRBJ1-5	CASSIARGLDSRGYSNQPQHF
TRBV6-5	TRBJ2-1	CASSYSMAGGNEQFF
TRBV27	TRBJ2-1	CASSQKNTRVSEQFF
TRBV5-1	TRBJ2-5	CASSLVQGGLETQYF
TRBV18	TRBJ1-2	CASSGAPAGIYGYTF
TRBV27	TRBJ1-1	CASVGGRHTEAFF
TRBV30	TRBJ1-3	CAWSAAGFYGNTIYF
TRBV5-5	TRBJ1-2	CASSLGGVTDGYTF
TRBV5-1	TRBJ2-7	CASSQGRGVYEQYF
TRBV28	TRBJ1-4	CASSLTPGATNEKLFF
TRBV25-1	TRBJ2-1	CASSESAASSYNEQFF
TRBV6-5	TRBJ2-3	CASQEHAASTDTQYF